The 21 T cell receptor beta chains below were found in one sample sequenced in a study of blood T cell repertoires in COVID-19. TCRdb's copy holds only in-frame clones and misses some; the assay was immunoSEQ multiplex PCR. In the table there are some 160,000 clones, roughly 88% of which are singletons. Sample: PBMCs or T cells enriched from blood (not recorded which). The receptor set was obtained from a woman aged 45-59 years who had recovered from COVID-19.

The rearrangement links TRBV2 to TRBJ1-2; no reliable D call. CDR1 and CDR2 (germline): SNHLY, FYNNEI. The CDR3 runs to 14 residues. Trimming left V 6 bases short and J 0 bases short, with 11 bases between. CDR3 loop: CASRAPGANYGYTF. CDR3 DNA sequence: TGTGCCAGCAGGGCACCTGGAGCTAACTATGGCTACACCTTC.

The gene calls are TRBV19 and TRBJ1-1; perhaps TRBD1 as D (5 bases). Deletions cut 5 bases from V and 7 bases from J, with 14 bases between. This CDR3 is 13 amino acids long. Germline CDR1 and CDR2: LNHDA and SQIVND (reference sequence). CDR3 sequence: CASSHGLGHEAFF. CDR3 sequence (DNA): TGTGCCAGTAGTCACGGGTTGGGGCATGAAGCTTTCTTT.

The rearrangement joins TRBV7-2 to TRBJ2-1; D is perhaps TRBD2 (6 bases). Trimming pared 5 bases from V and 7 bases from J, leaving 18 bases between. In germline, CDR1 is SGHTA, CDR2 FQGNSA. The CDR3 has 15 residues. The CDR3: CASSPGLARKNEQFF. The CDR3 coding sequence is TGTGCCAGCAGCCCGGGACTCGCAAGGAAGAATGAGCAGTTCTTC.

The rearrangement joins TRBV18 to TRBJ1-5; 8 nucleotides agree with TRBD1. CDR1 KGHSH and CDR2 LQKENI come from the germline V gene. With 4 bases clipped from V and 4 bases from J, the junction kept 24 bases outside the gene matches. This CDR3 has 21 residues. The CDR3 nucleotides read TGTGCCAGCTCACAAAAAGTGCTTTCTCAGGGGGCTAAGGGGAGGAATCAGCCCCAGCATTTT. It codes for CASSQKVLSQGAKGRNQPQHF.

This clone was detected a few times. The V gene is TRBV5-6, the J gene TRBJ1-1; a possible D gene is TRBD1 (6 bases). V lost 7 bases to trimming and J lost 2 bases, with 15 bases between them. Germline loops: CDR1 SGHDT, CDR2 YYEEEE. The CDR3 is 14 residues long. The CDR3 sequence is CASGGGARNTEAFF. The DNA for the CDR3 is TGTGCCAGCGGCGGGGGGGCGAGAAACACTGAAGCTTTCTTT.

This sequence joins TRBV6-2 or TRBV6-3 and TRBJ1-5; TRBD1 is a possible D gene (5 bases). The CDR3 length is 15 residues. CDR1 is MNHEY, CDR2 SVGEGT, per germline. The ends were cut back, 0 bases at V and 9 bases at J, with 15 bases in the middle. The DNA for the CDR3 is TGTGCCAGCAGTTACTCCGGTCAGGGTGATCTGCCCCAGCATTTT. Protein: CASSYSGQGDLPQHF.

The CDR3 reads CASRGRGTDTQYF. For the CDR3, the DNA is TGTGCCAGTAGGGGGCGAGGGACAGATACGCAGTATTTT. The chain employs TRBV2 and TRBJ2-3; TRBD1 matches at 7 bases. This CDR3 comprises 13 residues. Germline loops: CDR1 SNHLY, CDR2 FYNNEI. With 9 bases clipped from V and 3 bases from J, the junction kept 6 bases outside the gene matches.

This clone was detected only a few times. V is TRBV7-9 and J is TRBJ1-2, with D possibly being TRBD1 (6 bases). The V end lost 5 bases, the J end lost 7 bases, and 23 bases lay between the germline ends. This CDR3 comprises 16 residues. The germline V gene has CDR1 SEHNR and CDR2 FQNEAQ (reference sequence). Here the CDR3 DNA reads TGTGCCAGCAGCGTGGCAAGCGGGGGCGCGGGAGTTGGCTACACCTTC. Residues: CASSVASGGAGVGYTF.

This rearrangement joins TRBV10-3 to TRBJ2-1, with D unclear. The V end lost 3 bases, the J end lost 6 bases, and 6 bases lay between the germline ends. Germline CDR1 reads ENHRY; CDR2 reads SYGVKD. This CDR3 contains 12 residues. The CDR3 spells CAISDYSNEQFF. CDR3 in DNA: TGTGCCATCAGTGATTATTCCAATGAGCAGTTCTTC.

The V gene is TRBV7-2, the J gene TRBJ2-6; 10 nucleotides agree with TRBD1. J lost 0 bases, V lost 3 bases, and 8 bases had no gene match. Germline values: CDR1 SGHTA, CDR2 FQGNSA. The CDR3 is 19 residues long. CDR3 nucleotides: TGTGCCAGCAGCTTGAAAGGACAGGGGGTACGCTCTGGGGCCAACGTCCTGACTTTC. It codes for CASSLKGQGVRSGANVLTF.

V gene TRBV5-4 combines with J gene TRBJ1-1; maybe TRBD1 (5 bases). The germline V gene has CDR1 SGHNT and CDR2 YYREEE (reference sequence). This CDR3 comprises 17 residues. Trimming took off 4 bases at V and 4 bases at J, with 23 bases between the two ends. The CDR3 coding sequence is TGTGCCAGCAGCCCTGGTTCTAGAGTGTTGCAGGGCACTGAAGCTTTCTTT. It is translated as CASSPGSRVLQGTEAFF. The full variable domain, rest sourced from reference TRBV5-4 and TRBJ1-1, is ETGVTQSPTHLIKTRGQQVTLRCSSQSGHNTVSWYQQALGQGPQFIFQYYREEENGRGNFPPRFSGLQFPNYSSELNVNALELDDSALYLCASSPGSRVLQGTEAFFGQGTRLTVV.

This clone turned up a few times. The V and J genes are TRBV7-2 and TRBJ1-1; TRBD1 agrees at 7 bases. In germline, CDR1 is SGHTA, CDR2 FQGNSA. The CDR3 is 15 residues long. V shed 3 bases, J shed 1 base, and the junction held 5 bases outside the gene matches. The chain's CDR3 is CASSFQTGSNTEAFF. The DNA for the CDR3 is TGTGCCAGCAGCTTTCAGACAGGGTCGAACACTGAAGCTTTCTTT.

In regard to this clone: This sample includes further DNA sequences coding for the same CDR3. The chain recombines TRBV18 with TRBJ2-5; D might be TRBD2 (6 bases). This CDR3 has 13 amino acids. Trimming removed 6 bases at V and 2 bases at J, with 10 bases between. The germline CDR1 and CDR2 sequences are KGHSH and LQKENI. CDR3 residues: CASSPRGQETQYF. The CDR3 DNA sequence: TGTGCCAGCTCCCCCCGGGGGCAAGAGACCCAGTACTTC. The whole variable domain, filled in from reference TRBV18 and TRBJ2-5, reads NAGVMQNPRHLVRRRGQEARLRCSPMKGHSHVYWYRQLPEEGLKFMVYLQKENIIDESGMPKERFSAEFPKEGPSILRIQQVVRGDSAAYFCASSPRGQETQYFGPGTRLLVL.

This clone was seen once. DNA for the CDR3: TGTGCCAGCAGCGATACAGGTCGTTACGAGCAGTACTTC. It is translated as CASSDTGRYEQYF. The gene calls are TRBV12-3 or TRBV12-4 and TRBJ2-7; D is perhaps TRBD1 (5 bases). The CDR3 sequence is 13 residues long. The V end was cut by 6 bases, the J end by 4 bases, with 13 bases between.

The chain has TRBV5-1 and TRBJ2-7, with D maybe TRBD2 (5 bases). The V gene's germline CDR1 is SGHRS and CDR2 YFSETQ. The length of the CDR3 is 12 residues. V was shortened by 8 bases and J by 5 bases, with 14 bases between the two germline ends. The CDR3 DNA sequence: TGCGCCAGTTTTAATGTCGGGGACGAGCAGTACTTC. Translated: CASFNVGDEQYF.

J is TRBJ2-1 and V is TRBV28, with D maybe TRBD1 (8 bases). Germline lookup yields CDR1 MDHEN and CDR2 SYDVKM. The CDR3 sequence is 15 residues long. V was clipped by 7 bases and J by 3 bases, with 16 bases between them. The CDR3, as DNA: TGTGCCAGCAACCCACAGGGGGGGCTCTACAATGAGCAGTTCTTC. The encoded protein is CASNPQGGLYNEQFF.

V usage is TRBV27 and J usage is TRBJ2-7, with TRBD2 identical over 14 bases. This CDR3 is built from 19 residues. J lost 0 bases, V lost 2 bases, and 9 bases had no gene match. The germline V gene encodes CDR1 MNHEY and CDR2 SMNVEV (reference sequence). The CDR3 reads CASSLAGLAGGRLSYEQYF. CDR3 sequence (DNA): TGTGCCAGCAGTTTAGCTGGACTAGCGGGGGGACGACTCTCCTACGAGCAGTACTTC.

Of note for this clone: Other DNA sequences in this sample translate to the same CDR3. This sequence joins TRBV7-2 and TRBJ1-1; maybe TRBD1 (6 bases). The CDR3 sequence is 15 residues long. Germline-derived CDR1 and CDR2 are SGHTA and FQGNSA. Trimming pared 0 bases from V and 0 bases from J, leaving 8 bases between. This CDR3 reads CASSLAQGLNTEAFF. CDR3 in DNA: TGTGCCAGCAGCTTAGCGCAGGGGTTGAACACTGAAGCTTTCTTT.

The chain uses TRBV15 and TRBJ1-1; D perhaps matches TRBD1 (6 bases). From germline, CDR1 is LNHNV and CDR2 YYDKDF (reference sequence). Trimming cost V 0 bases and J 4 bases, with 12 bases left between them. The CDR3 runs 15 residues. Written as DNA, the CDR3 is TGTGCCACCAGCAGAGATAGGGGGGGACGCACTGAAGCTTTCTTT. Encoded protein: CATSRDRGGRTEAFF.

The chain is built from TRBV6-1 and TRBJ1-3; D remains unclear. Looked up from germline, CDR1 is MNHNS and CDR2 is SASEGT. The V end lost 0 bases, the J end lost 0 bases, and 9 bases lay between the germline ends. CDR3 length equals 16 residues. The CDR3 loop is CASSEAQVASGNTIYF. DNA for the CDR3: TGTGCCAGCAGTGAAGCGCAGGTCGCCTCTGGAAACACCATATATTTT.

The DNA for the CDR3 is TGTGCCAGCAGTTACTCGACCCGGGGAGGAGGAAACACCATATATTTT. This codes for CASSYSTRGGGNTIYF. This chain uses TRBV6-2 or TRBV6-3 with TRBJ1-3; no firm D call. This CDR3 spans 16 amino acids. Trimming stripped 0 bases from V and 4 bases from J, with 13 bases between. Germline-derived CDR1 and CDR2 are MNHEY and SVGEGT.